This T cell receptor (beta chain) is drawn from a study of CXCR3-negative and CXCR3-positive naive CD8 T cells. Findings and limits, study-wide: TRBV-TRBJ usage matched between naive CXCR3-negative and CXCR3-positive cells but not between memory cells.

UMI labels and 5' RACE were used to prepare the TRB cDNA libraries. Each CDR3 protein gets one entry in TCRdb, which reprocessed the 5' RACE reads and gives no DNA. The listing contains nearly 45,000 distinct CDR3 sequences. Note on this clonotype: Its antigen is still unknown.

This CDR3 is built from 13 residues. CDR1 is SQVTM and CDR2 is ANQGSEA in the germline V gene. The TCR sequence derives from a human donor in good health. Some clones in this sample may be carry-over from other donors' samples. The sequenced material came from memory CD8+ T cells from blood. The V and J genes are TRBV29-1 and TRBJ2-1; the D call from TCRdb, TRBD1, cannot be confirmed without DNA. CDR3 in amino acids: CSVEQGIYNEQFF.